This TCR beta chain was documented in a study of cytomegalovirus exposure and HLA in healthy donors. For the study at large: About 84% of roughly 400 genotyped donors fell in the Caucasian-associated ancestry cluster.

Primers for the PCR totalled 60 Vbeta and 13 Jbeta. The data were produced by immunoSEQ multiplex PCR, yet TCRdb's version contains in-frame clones alone and is incomplete. The sample has around 130,000 clones, over 80% seen once. V lost 7 bases, J lost 3 bases, and 10 bases lay in between. CDR3 size: 12 residues. In germline, CDR1 is ENHRY, CDR2 SYGVKD. The TCR originated in a boy aged 5-17 years in good health and CMV-seronegative. The chain links TRBV10-3 to TRBJ2-7, with D tentatively TRBD2 (6 bases). Material for sequencing was PBMCs. For the CDR3, the DNA is TGTGCCATCATGACAGCGGGCTACGAGCAGTACTTC. Its protein is CAIMTAGYEQYF.